This TCR beta chain was observed in a study of cytomegalovirus exposure and HLA in healthy donors. Study-level information: Around 200 million T cells yielded 117 million unique TCR beta sequences, as an earlier analysis found. Study-wide results and limits: In vitro testing confirmed a few CMV-associated chains as specific for CMV antigens. The analysis excluded some indistinguishable V segments, including TRBV6-2 and TRBV6-3. A later analysis found that most CMV-associated TCR beta chains appeared HLA-restricted.

Researchers ran the PCR with 60 Vbeta and 13 Jbeta primers. Data came from immunoSEQ multiplex PCR; TCRdb stores just in-frame clones and leaves some out. Seen here are around 130,000 clones, 80% to 85% observed once, and the top ten hold 0.95% to 1.5%. Losses at the gene ends were 4 bases for V and 1 base for J; bases not matched to a gene: 8. From germline, CDR1 is SGHNT and CDR2 YYREEE (reference sequence). The CDR3 is 16 residues long. As to this clone: Its target is unknown.

Sample: PBMCs. The receptor was isolated from a boy younger than 18 in good health and CMV-seronegative. The chain recombines TRBV5-4 with TRBJ1-1, with TRBD1 identical over 9 bases. The CDR3: CASSPGDRGENTEAFF. In nucleotides, the CDR3 is TGTGCCAGCAGCCCGGGCGACAGGGGGGAGAACACTGAAGCTTTCTTT.